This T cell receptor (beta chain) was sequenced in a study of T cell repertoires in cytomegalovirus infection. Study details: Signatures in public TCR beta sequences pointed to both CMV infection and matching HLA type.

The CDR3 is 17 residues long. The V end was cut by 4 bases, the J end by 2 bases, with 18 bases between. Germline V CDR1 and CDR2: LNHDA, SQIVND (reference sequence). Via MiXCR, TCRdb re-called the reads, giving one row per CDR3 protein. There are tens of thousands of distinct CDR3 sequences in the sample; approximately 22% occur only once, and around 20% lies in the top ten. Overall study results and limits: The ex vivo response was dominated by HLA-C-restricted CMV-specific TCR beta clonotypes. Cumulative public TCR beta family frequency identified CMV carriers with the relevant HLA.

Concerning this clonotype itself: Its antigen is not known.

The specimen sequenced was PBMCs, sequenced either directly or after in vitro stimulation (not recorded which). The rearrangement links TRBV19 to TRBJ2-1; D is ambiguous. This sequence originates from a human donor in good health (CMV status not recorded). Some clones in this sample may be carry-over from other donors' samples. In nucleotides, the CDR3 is TGTGCCAGTAGTACAGGCGTGTACCGGAATGCCTACAATGAGCAGTTCTTC. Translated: CASSTGVYRNAYNEQFF.